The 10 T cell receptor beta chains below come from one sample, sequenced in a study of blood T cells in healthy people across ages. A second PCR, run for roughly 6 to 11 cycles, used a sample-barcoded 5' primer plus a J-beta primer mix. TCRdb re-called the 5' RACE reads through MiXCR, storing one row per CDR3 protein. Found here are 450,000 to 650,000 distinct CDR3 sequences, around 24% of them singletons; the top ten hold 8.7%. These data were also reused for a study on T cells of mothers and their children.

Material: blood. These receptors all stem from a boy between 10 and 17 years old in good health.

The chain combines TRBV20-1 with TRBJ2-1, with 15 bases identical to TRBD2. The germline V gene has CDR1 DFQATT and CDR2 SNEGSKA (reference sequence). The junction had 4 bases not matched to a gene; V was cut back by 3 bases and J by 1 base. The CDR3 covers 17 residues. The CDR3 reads CSARVGLAGGSYNEQFF. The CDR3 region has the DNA TGCAGTGCTAGGGTGGGACTAGCGGGGGGTTCCTACAATGAGCAGTTCTTC.

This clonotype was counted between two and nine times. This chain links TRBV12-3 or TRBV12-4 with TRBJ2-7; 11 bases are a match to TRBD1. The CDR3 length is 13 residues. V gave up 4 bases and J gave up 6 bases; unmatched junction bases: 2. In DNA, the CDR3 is TGTGCCAGCAGTTCCGGACAGGGGGCCGAGCAGTACTTC. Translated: CASSSGQGAEQYF.

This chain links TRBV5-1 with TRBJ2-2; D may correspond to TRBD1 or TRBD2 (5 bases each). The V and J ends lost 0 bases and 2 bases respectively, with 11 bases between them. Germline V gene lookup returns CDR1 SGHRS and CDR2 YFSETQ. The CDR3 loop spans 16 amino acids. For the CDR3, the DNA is TGCGCCAGCAGCTTGGTAGGGGACGCAAACACCGGGGAGCTGTTTTTT. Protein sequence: CASSLVGDANTGELFF.

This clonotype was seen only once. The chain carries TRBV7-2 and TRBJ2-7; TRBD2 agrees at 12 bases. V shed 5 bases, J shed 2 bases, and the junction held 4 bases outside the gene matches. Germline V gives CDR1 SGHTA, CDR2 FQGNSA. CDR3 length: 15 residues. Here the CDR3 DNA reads TGTGCCAGCAGCGCACGACTAGCGGGAGCCTACGAGCAGTACTTC. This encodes CASSARLAGAYEQYF. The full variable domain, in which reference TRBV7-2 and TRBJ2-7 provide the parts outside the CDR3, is GAGVSQSPSNKVTEKGKDVELRCDPISGHTALYWYRQSLGQGLEFLIYFQGNSAPDKSGLPSDRFSAERTGGSVSTLTIQRTQQEDSAVYLCASSARLAGAYEQYFGPGTRLTVT.

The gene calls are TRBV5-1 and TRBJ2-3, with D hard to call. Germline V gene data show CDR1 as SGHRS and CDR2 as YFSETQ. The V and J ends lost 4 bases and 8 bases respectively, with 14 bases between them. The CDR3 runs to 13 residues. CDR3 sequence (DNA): TGCGCCAGCAGCATCCGCCTTTGGGTTACGCAGTATTTT. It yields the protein CASSIRLWVTQYF.

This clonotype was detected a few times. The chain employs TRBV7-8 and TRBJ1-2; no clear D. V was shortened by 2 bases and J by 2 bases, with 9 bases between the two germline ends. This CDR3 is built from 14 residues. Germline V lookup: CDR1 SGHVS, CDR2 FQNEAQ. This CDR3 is CASSLSTGNYGYTF. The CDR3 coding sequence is TGTGCCAGCAGCTTATCCACGGGAAACTATGGCTACACCTTC.

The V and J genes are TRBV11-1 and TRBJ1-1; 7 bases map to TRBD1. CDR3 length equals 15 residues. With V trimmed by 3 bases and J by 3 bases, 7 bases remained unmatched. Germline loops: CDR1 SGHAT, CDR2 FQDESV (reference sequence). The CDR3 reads CASSLSRGLDTEAFF. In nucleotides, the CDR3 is TGTGCCAGCAGCTTGTCCAGGGGGTTGGACACTGAAGCTTTCTTT. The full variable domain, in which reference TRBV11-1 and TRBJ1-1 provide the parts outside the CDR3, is EAEVAQSPRYKITEKSQAVAFWCDPISGHATLYWYRQILGQGPELLVQFQDESVVDDSQLPKDRFSAERLKGVDSTLKIQPAELGDSAMYLCASSLSRGLDTEAFFGQGTRLTVV.

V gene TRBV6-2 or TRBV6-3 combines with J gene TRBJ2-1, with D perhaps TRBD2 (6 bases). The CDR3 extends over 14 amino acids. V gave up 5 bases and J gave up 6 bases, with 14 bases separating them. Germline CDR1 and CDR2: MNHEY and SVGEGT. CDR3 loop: CASSRDWGVNEQFF. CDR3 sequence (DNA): TGTGCCAGCAGTAGGGACTGGGGGGTCAATGAGCAGTTCTTC.

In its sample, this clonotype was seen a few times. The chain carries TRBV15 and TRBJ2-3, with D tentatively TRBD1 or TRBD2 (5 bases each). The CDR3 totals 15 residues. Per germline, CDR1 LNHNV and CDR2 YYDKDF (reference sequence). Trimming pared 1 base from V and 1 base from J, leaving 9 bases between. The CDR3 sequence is CATSRVPGRTDTQYF. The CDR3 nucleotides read TGTGCCACCAGCAGAGTTCCGGGACGCACAGATACGCAGTATTTT.

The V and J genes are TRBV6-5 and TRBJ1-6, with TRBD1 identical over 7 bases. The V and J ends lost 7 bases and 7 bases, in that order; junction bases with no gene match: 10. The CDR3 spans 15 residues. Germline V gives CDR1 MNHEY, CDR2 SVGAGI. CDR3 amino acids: CASTLRDRSNSPLHF. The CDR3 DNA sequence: TGTGCCAGCACCCTTAGGGACAGATCCAATTCACCCCTCCACTTT.